The following is a TCR beta chain sequence with its context. Losses at the gene ends were 7 bases for V and 3 bases for J; bases not matched to a gene: 6. CDR1 and CDR2 from the germline V gene are SQVTM and ANQGSEA. This CDR3 region has 14 residues. Sequenced material consisted of expressed TCRB transcripts (all of the isolated RNA was reverse transcribed). The method was immunoSEQ multiplex PCR; TCRdb's version includes in-frame clones alone and lacks a portion of them. The profile covers hundreds of thousands of clones, with 15% to 20% appearing a single time and 0.023% taken by the ten largest. The sample comes from a study of beta chain features in type 1 diabetes.

The chain carries TRBV29-1 and TRBJ2-2, with 9 positions matching TRBD1. Sequenced input: naive CD4+ T cells from blood. The receptor was isolated from a woman aged 18-29 years in good health. The CDR3 nucleotides read TGCAGCGCCGGGACAGGGATGGACACCGGGGAGCTGTTTTTT. It is translated as CSAGTGMDTGELFF.